Detailed here is one T cell receptor (beta chain). Its antigen remains unidentified. This specimen comes from a study of cytomegalovirus exposure and HLA in healthy donors. Study context: Early released data comprised about 84 million unique TCRs from HLA-typed donors. Study results and caveats: CMV serostatus was the sole immune exposure information available. Upon later analysis, TCR association rates were observed to vary by HLA locus, being highest for DRB1 and lowest for HLA-C.

PCR amplification relied on 60 Vbeta primers (plus 13 Jbeta primers). Here immunoSEQ multiplex PCR was the method, and the copy in TCRdb shows in-frame clones only, minus some. Of over 150,000 clones in the sample, approximately 67% were seen once. From germline, CDR1 is GTSNPN and CDR2 SVGIG (reference sequence). V was pared by 1 base and J by 4 bases, with 10 bases between. The CDR3 sequence is 14 residues long. The sample consisted of PBMCs. The chain is built from TRBV30 and TRBJ2-2; D is possibly TRBD1 (7 bases). The source of this sequence is a woman aged 18-30 years in good health and CMV-seropositive. The CDR3 spells CAWSGGTATGELFF. As DNA, the CDR3 is TGTGCCTGGAGTGGCGGGACAGCCACCGGGGAGCTGTTTTTT. Filled out from reference TRBV30 and TRBJ2-2, the complete variable domain reads SQTIHQWPATLVQPVGSPLSLECTVEGTSNPNLYWYRQAAGRGLQLLFYSVGIGQISSEVPQNLSASRPQDRQFILSSKKLLLSDSGFYLCAWSGGTATGELFFGEGSRLTVL.